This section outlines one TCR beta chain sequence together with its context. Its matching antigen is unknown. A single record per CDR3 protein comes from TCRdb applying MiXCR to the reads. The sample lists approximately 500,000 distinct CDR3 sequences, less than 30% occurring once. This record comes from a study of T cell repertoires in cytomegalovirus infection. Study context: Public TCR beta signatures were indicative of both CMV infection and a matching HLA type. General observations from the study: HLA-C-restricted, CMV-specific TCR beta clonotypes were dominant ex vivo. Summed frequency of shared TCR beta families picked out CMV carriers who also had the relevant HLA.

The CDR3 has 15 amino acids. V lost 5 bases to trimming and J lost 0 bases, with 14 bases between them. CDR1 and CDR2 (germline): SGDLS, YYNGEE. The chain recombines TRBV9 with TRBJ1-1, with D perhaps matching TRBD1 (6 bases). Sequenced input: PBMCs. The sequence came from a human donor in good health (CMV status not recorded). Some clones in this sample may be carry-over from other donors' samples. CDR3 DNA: TGTGCCAGCAGTCCAGGGGTACGGGTGAACACTGAAGCTTTCTTT. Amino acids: CASSPGVRVNTEAFF.